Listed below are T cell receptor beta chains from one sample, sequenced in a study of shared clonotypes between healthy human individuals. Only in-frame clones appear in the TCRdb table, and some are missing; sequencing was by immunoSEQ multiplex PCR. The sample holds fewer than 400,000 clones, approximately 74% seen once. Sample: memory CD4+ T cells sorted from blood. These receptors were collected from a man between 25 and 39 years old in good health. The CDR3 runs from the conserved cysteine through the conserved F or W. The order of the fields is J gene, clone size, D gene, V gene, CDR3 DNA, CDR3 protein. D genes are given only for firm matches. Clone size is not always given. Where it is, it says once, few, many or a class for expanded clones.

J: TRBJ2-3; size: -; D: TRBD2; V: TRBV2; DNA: TGTGCCAGCCGGAAGCGGGAGGGCCCACCCTCCACAGATACGCAGTATTTT; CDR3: CASRKREGPPSTDTQYF
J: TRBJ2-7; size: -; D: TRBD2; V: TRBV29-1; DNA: TGCAGCGTTGAGGACACTACCGGGACTAGCGGGCACGAGCAGTACTTC; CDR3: CSVEDTTGTSGHEQYF
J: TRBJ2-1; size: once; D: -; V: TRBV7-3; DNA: TGTGCCAGCAGCTTAGGGGTTCCCCTTGGGGTCGATGAGCAGTTCTTC; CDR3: CASSLGVPLGVDEQFF
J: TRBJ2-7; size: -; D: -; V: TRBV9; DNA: TGTGCCAGCAGCGTAGGTACCTACAACGAGCAGTACTTC; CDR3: CASSVGTYNEQYF
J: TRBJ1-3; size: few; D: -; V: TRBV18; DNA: TGTGCCAGCTCACCACAGACACTTACTGGAAACACCATATATTTT; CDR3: CASSPQTLTGNTIYF
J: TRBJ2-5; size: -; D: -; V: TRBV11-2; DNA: TGTGCCAGCAGCTTAGGGGGTATGCGGAAAGAGACCCAGTACTTC; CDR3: CASSLGGMRKETQYF
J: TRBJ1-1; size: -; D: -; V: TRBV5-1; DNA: TGCGCCAGCAGGACCGGGACGGCGAACACTGAAGCTTTCTTT; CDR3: CASRTGTANTEAFF
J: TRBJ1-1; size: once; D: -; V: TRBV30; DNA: TGTGCCTGGAGTGTACTCTTGGGCACTGAAGCTTTCTTT; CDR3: CAWSVLLGTEAFF
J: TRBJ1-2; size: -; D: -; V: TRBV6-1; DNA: TGTGCCAGCAGTGAGATAGGGACCTTTGGCTACACCTTC; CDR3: CASSEIGTFGYTF
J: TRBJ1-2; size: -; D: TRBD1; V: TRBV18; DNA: TGTGCCAGCTCACCGGAGACAGGGGGGTCCACGAACTATGGCTACACCTTC; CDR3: CASSPETGGSTNYGYTF
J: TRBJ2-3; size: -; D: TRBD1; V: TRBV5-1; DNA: TGCGCCAGCAGTTCGAACCCCGGGACAGGGGGTTCAGATACGCAGTATTTT; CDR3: CASSSNPGTGGSDTQYF
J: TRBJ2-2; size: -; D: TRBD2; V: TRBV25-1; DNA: TGTGCCAGCAGCGTGACTAGCGGGAGTCTGTTAGCCGGGGAGCTGTTTTTT; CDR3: CASSVTSGSLLAGELFF
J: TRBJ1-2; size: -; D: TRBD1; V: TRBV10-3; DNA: TGTGCCATCACCGCCGGGACAGGGAGGGAGGGGTATGGCTACACCTTC; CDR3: CAITAGTGREGYGYTF
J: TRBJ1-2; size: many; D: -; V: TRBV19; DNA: TGTGCCAGTAGGAACTTCAGGGGACCGAAGAGTCTAGGTTTGGGCTACACCTTC; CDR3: CASRNFRGPKSLGLGYTF
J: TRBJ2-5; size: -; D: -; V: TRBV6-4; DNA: TGTGCCAGAGATCGGTGCGGCGAAGAGACCCAGTACTTC; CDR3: CARDRCGEETQYF
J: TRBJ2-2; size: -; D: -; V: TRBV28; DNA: TGTGCCAGCAGTCCGCCCCTAGGGCCCGGGGAGCTGTTTTTT; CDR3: CASSPPLGPGELFF
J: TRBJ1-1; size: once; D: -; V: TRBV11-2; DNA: TGTGCCAGCAGCTTAGGGTCCGGAGGGTACGCTGAAGCTTTCTTT; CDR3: CASSLGSGGYAEAFF
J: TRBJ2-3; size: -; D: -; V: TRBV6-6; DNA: TGTGCCAGCAGTTACTCGGGGTTCTCCCGCACAGATACGCAGTATTTT; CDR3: CASSYSGFSRTDTQYF
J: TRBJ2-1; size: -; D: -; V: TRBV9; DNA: TGTGCCAGTTCCCGCCTAGCAGACAGACGCAATGAGCAGTTCTTC; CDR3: CASSRLADRRNEQFF
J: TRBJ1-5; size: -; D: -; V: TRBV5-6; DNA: TGTGCCAGCAGCTGGGGCAGGAGGCCCCAGCATTTT; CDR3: CASSWGRRPQHF
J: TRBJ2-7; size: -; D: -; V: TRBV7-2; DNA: TGTGCCAGCAGCTCCCCCCCCCGTTCCTACGAGCAGTACTTC; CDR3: CASSSPPRSYEQYF
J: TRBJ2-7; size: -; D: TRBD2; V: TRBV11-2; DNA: TGTGCCAGCAGCCCCACGAGTAGGCCTAGCGGGAGTATCTACGAGCAGTACTTC; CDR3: CASSPTSRPSGSIYEQYF
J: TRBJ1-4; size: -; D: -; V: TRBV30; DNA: TGTGCCTGGAGTGCACAGGGTGGAACTAATGAAAAACTGTTTTTT; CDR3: CAWSAQGGTNEKLFF
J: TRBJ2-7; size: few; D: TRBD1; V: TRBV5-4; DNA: TGTGCCAGCAGCTTGGACAGGGGTGTCAACGAGCAGTACTTC; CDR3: CASSLDRGVNEQYF
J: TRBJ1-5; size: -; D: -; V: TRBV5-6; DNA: TGTGCCAGCAGCTTCTCTGGCAATCAGCCCCAGCATTTT; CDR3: CASSFSGNQPQHF
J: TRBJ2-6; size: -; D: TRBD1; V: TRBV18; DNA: TGTGCCAGCTCACCACGGATACTCGGACAGGGGAGCTCTGGGGCCAACGTCCTGACTTTC; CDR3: CASSPRILGQGSSGANVLTF
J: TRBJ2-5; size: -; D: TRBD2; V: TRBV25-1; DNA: TGTGCCAGCAGTGAATCAAAGGTAGAGCGGGGAAAAGAGACCCAGTACTTC; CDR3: CASSESKVERGKETQYF
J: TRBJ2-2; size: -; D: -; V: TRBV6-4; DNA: TGTGCCAGCAGTAAAAAGAGCCCGGGAACCGGGGAGCTGTTTTTT; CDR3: CASSKKSPGTGELFF
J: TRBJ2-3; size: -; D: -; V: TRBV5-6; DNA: TGTGCCAGCAGCCCGCGAGGAGGAACAGATACGCAGTATTTT; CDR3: CASSPRGGTDTQYF
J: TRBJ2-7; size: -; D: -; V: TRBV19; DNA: TGTGCCAGTAGTATGGTCGTTGGCAGCTACGAGCAGTACTTC; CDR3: CASSMVVGSYEQYF